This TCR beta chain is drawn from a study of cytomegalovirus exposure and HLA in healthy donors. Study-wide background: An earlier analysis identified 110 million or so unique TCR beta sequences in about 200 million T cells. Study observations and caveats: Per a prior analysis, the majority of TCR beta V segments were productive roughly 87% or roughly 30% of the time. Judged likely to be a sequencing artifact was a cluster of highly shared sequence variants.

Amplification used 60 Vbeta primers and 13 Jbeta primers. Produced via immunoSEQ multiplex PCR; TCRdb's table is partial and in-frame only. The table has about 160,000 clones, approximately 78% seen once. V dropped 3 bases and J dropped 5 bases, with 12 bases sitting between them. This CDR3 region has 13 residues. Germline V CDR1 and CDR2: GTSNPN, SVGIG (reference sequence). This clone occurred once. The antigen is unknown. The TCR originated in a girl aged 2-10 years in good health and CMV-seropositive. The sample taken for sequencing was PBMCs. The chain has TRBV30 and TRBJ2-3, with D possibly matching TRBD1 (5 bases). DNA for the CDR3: TGTGCCTGGAGGCCCCAGGGTGGAGATACGCAGTATTTT. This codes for CAWRPQGGDTQYF.